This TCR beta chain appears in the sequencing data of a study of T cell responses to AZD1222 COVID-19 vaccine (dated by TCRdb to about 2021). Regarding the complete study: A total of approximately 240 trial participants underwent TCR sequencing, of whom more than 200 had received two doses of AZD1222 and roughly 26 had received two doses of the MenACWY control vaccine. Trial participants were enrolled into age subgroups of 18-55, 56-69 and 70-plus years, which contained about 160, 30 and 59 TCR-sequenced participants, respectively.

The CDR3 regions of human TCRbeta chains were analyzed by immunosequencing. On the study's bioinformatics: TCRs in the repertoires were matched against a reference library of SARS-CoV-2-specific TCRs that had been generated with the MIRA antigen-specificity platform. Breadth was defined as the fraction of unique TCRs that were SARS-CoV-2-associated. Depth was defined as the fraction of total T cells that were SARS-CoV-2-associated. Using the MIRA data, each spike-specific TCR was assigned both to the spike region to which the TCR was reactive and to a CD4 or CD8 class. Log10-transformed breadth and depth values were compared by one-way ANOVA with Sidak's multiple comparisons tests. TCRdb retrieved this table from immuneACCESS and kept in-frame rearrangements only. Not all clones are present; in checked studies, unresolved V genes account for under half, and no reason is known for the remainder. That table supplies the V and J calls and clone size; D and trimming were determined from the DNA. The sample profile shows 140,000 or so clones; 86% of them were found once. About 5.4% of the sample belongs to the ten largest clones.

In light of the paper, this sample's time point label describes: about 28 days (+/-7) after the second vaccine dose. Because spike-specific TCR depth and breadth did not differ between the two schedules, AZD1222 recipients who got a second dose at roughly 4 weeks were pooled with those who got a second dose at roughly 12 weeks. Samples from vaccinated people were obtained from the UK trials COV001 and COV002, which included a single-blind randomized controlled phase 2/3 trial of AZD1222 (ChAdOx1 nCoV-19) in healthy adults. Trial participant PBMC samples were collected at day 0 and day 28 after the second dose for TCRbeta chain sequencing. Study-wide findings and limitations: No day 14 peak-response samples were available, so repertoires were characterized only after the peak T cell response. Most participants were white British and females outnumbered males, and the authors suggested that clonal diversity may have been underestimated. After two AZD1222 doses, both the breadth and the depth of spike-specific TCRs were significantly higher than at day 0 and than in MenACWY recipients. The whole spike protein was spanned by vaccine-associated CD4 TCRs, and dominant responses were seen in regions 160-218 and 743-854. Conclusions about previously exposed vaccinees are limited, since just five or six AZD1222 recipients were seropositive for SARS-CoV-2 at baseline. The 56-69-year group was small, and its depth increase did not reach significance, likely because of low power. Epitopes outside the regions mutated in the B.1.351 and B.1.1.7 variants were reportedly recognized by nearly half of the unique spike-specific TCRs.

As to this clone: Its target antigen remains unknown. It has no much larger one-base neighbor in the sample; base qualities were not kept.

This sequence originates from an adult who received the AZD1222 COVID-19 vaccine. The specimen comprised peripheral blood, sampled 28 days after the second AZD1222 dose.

The CDR3 is CASSTTGSSGELFF. In nucleotides, the sequence is TGTGCCAGCAGCACAACAGGGAGCTCCGGGGAGCTGTTTTTT. The rearranged chain carries TRBV7-9 and TRBJ2-2; a tentative D match to TRBD1 spans 6 bases. CDR1 SEHNR and CDR2 FQNEAQ are derived from the germline V gene (reference sequence). V sheds 5 bases and J sheds 6 bases, leaving 13 bases between their ends. The CDR3 numbers 14 residues from cysteine through phenylalanine. CDR3 DNA is the only sequence kept; it has 42 bases, read in frame from the first base.